This T cell receptor (beta chain) appears in the sequencing data of a study of shared clonotypes between healthy human individuals. Turning to the study itself: Three CD4 naive, three CD4 memory, two CD8 naive and one CD8 memory plate were used per donor.

Libraries were prepared by immunoSEQ multiplex PCR; TCRdb keeps only in-frame clonotypes and omits some of them. This table has about a million clones, about 72% appearing once. The sequenced sample consisted of memory CD4+ T cells from PBMCs. Sample subset: CD45RA-negative fraction. This TCR came from a man younger than 30 in good health. Some clones in this sample may be carry-over from other donors' samples.

CDR3 residues: CASSSGNYNEQFF. The CDR3, as DNA: TGTGCCAGTAGCTCTGGGAACTACAATGAGCAGTTCTTC. The rearrangement joins TRBV19 to TRBJ2-1; no reliable D call. With 6 bases removed from V and 3 bases from J, the gap between germline ends came to 9 bases. CDR3 length: 13 residues. CDR1 is LNHDA and CDR2 is SQIVND in the germline V gene (reference sequence).